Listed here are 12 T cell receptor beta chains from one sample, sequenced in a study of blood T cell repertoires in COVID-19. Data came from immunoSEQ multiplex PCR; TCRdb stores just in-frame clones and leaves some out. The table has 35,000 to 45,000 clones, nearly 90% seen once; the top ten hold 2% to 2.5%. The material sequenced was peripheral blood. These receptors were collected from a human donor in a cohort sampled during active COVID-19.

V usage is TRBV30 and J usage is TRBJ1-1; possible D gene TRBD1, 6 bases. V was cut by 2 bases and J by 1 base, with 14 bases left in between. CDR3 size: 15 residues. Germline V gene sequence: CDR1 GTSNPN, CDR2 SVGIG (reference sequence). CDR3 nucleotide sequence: TGTGCCTGGAGTATGAGGGGGTGGACGAACACTGAAGCTTTCTTT. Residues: CAWSMRGWTNTEAFF.

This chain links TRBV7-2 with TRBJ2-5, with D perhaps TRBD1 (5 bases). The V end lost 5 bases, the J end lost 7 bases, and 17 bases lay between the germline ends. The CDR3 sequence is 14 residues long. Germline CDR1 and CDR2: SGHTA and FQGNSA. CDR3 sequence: CASSQGVVGPTQYF. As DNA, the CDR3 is TGTGCCAGCAGCCAAGGGGTGGTAGGGCCGACCCAGTACTTC.

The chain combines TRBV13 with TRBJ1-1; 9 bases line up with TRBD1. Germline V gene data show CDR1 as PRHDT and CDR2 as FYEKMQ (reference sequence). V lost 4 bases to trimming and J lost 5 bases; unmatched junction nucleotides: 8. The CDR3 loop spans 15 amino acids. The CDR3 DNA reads TGTGCCAGCAGCTCCCAACAGGGGGCGGCGACTGAAGCTTTCTTT. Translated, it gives CASSSQQGAATEAFF. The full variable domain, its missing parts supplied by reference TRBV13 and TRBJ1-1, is AAGVIQSPRHLIKEKRETATLKCYPIPRHDTVYWYQQGPGQDPQFLISFYEKMQSDKGSIPDRFSAQQFSDYHSELNMSSLELGDSALYFCASSSQQGAATEAFFGQGTRLTVV.

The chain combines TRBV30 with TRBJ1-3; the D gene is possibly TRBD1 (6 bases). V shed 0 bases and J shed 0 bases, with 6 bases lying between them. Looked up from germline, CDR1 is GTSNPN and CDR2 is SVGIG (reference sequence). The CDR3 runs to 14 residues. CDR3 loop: CAWSVGGSGNTIYF. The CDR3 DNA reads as TGTGCCTGGAGTGTAGGGGGCTCTGGAAACACCATATATTTT. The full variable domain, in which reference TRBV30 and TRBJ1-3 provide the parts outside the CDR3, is SQTIHQWPATLVQPVGSPLSLECTVEGTSNPNLYWYRQAAGRGLQLLFYSVGIGQISSEVPQNLSASRPQDRQFILSSKKLLLSDSGFYLCAWSVGGSGNTIYFGEGSWLTVV.

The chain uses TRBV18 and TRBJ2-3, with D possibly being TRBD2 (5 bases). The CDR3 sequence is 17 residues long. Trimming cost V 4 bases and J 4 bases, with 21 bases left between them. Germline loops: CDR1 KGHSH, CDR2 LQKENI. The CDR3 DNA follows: TGTGCCAGCTCACTCAAAACTAGAGTTCGAACGGCAGATACGCAGTATTTT. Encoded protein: CASSLKTRVRTADTQYF. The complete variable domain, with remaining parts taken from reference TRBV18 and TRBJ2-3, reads NAGVMQNPRHLVRRRGQEARLRCSPMKGHSHVYWYRQLPEEGLKFMVYLQKENIIDESGMPKERFSAEFPKEGPSILRIQQVVRGDSAAYFCASSLKTRVRTADTQYFGPGTRLTVL.

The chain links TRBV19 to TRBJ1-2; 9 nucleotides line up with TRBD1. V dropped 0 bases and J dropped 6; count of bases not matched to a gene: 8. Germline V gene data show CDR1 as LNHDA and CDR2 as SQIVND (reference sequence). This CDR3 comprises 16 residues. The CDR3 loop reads CASSIDRDRVSNGYTF. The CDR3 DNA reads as TGTGCCAGTAGTATAGACCGGGACAGGGTATCGAATGGCTACACCTTC.

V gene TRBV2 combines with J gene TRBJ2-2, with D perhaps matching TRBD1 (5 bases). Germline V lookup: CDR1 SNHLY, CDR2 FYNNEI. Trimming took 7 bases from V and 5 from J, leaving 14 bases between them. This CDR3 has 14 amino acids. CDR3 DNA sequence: TGTGCCAGCAACACACAGGCCAGGACCGGGGAGCTGTTTTTT. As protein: CASNTQARTGELFF.

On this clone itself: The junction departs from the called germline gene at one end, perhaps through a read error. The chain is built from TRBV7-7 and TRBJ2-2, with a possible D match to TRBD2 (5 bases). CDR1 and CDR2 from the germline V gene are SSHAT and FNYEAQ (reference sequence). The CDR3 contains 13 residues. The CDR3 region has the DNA TGTGCTAGCAGCTTGTCGGGGACCGGGGAGCTGTTTTTT. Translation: CASSLSGTGELFF.

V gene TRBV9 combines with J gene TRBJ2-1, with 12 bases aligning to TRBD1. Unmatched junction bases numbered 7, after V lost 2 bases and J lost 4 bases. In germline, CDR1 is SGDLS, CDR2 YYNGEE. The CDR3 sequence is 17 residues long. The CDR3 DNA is TGTGCCAGCAGCGTTGGGACAGGGGGCTTACGGTACAATGAGCAGTTCTTC. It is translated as CASSVGTGGLRYNEQFF.

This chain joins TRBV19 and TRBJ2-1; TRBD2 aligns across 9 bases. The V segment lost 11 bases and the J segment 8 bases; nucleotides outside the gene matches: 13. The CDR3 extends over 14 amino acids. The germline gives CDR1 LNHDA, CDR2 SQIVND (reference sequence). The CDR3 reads CASAGGLEWDEQFF. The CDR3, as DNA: TGTGCCTCGGCGGGGGGGCTTGAATGGGATGAGCAGTTCTTC.

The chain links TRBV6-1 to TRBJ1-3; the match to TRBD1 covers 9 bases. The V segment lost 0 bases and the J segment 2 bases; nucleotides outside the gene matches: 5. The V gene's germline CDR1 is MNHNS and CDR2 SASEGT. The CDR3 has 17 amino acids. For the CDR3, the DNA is TGTGCCAGCAGTGAAGCGCGCAGGACAGGGGCTGGAAACACCATATATTTT. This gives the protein CASSEARRTGAGNTIYF.

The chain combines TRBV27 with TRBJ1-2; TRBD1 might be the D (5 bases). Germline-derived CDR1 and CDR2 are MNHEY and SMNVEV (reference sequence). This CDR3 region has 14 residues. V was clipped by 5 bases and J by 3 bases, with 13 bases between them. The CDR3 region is CASSPRGGDYGYTF. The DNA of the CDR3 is TGTGCCAGCAGTCCCCGGGGGGGGGACTATGGCTACACCTTC.